This entry lists 4 T cell receptor beta chains sequenced from one sample in a study of vaccination effects on CD4 cells after COVID-19. Only in-frame clones appear in the TCRdb table, and some are missing; sequencing was by immunoSEQ multiplex PCR. The profile covers more than 35,000 clones, with approximately 77% appearing a single time and 25% to 35% taken by the ten largest. Sequencing was preceded by expansion of antigen-specific CD4+ T cells with viral peptide pools in the ViraFEST assay. Scientists isolated CD4+ T cells after a roughly ten-day culture period ended. PCR confirmed that the person was infected with SARS-CoV-2 between March and December 2020. For these receptors, no antigen is known. The input for sequencing was CD4+ T cells from PBMCs cultured with a peptide pool, taken before COVID-19 vaccination. The receptor source for this set is a human donor who had a prior SARS-CoV-2 infection.

This sequence joins TRBV4-3 and TRBJ2-3, with D uncertain. Trimming pared 0 bases from V and 6 bases from J, leaving 10 bases between. The CDR3 loop spans 14 amino acids. Germline V gives CDR1 LGHNA, CDR2 YSLEER. CDR3 loop: CASSQDRAEDTQYF. The DNA of the CDR3 is TGCGCCAGCAGCCAAGATCGGGCAGAGGATACGCAGTATTTT.

This clone was seen only a few times. The CDR3 DNA sequence: TGTGCCAGCAGCTTAATCGGCGGCATTAATTCACCCCTCCACTTT. Encoded protein: CASSLIGGINSPLHF. The chain joins TRBV7-3 to TRBJ1-6; D gene uncertain. Germline V gene lookup returns CDR1 SGHTA and CDR2 FQGTGA. V was cut by 1 base and J by 6 bases, with 10 bases left in between. This CDR3 spans 15 amino acids.

The CDR3 bases are TGTGCCAGCAGCTTAAGCACGGCCGGACTAGCCCGCACAGATACGCAGTATTTT. Translating it yields CASSLSTAGLARTDTQYF. The chain couples TRBV7-6 to TRBJ2-3; 8 positions match TRBD2. Germline CDR1 is SGHVS and CDR2 is FNYEAQ. The J segment lost 1 base and the V segment lost 2 bases, leaving 11 bases of the junction unmatched. The CDR3 sequence is 18 residues long.

V and J are TRBV4-1 and TRBJ2-7, with 8 positions matching TRBD2. The CDR3 is 15 amino acids. The germline CDR1 and CDR2 sequences are MGHRA and YSYEKL. V lost 2 bases to trimming and J lost 6 bases; unmatched junction nucleotides: 9. The CDR3 nucleotides are TGCGCCAGCAGCCAACCCGGGGGGACTAGATCCGAGCAGTACTTC. Translation gives CASSQPGGTRSEQYF.